A single T cell receptor beta chain is shown here with its context. Its antigen is undetermined. Sequencing used immunoSEQ multiplex PCR; TCRdb keeps in-frame clones, though not all of them. Of 60,000 to 80,000 clones detected, over 80% appear once; the ten largest clones hold approximately 5%. From germline, CDR1 is MDHEN and CDR2 SYDVKM. The CDR3 has 15 residues. Unmatched junction bases numbered 9, after V lost 7 bases and J lost 5 bases. Time point reported: blood 2 weeks post-SBRT. Treatment defined: 15 Gy SBRT to primary tumor, nephrectomy 4 weeks later. After SBRT, blood was collected at 2 and 4 weeks, plus baseline. This entry is derived from a study of radiation and T cells in renal cell carcinoma. General observations from the study: Without pretreatment biopsies, baseline tumor clonotype presence was undetermined. In blood, top tumor clones expanded by 2 weeks, shrinking by 4.

The V gene is TRBV28, the J gene TRBJ2-7; 12 nucleotides line up with TRBD1. This specimen consisted of blood, obtained from a patient whose treatment included radiotherapy and nephrectomy. The receptor was isolated from a man in his 60s with renal cell carcinoma. The CDR3 DNA reads as TGTGCCAGCATGGCTTCCGGGACAGGGGGCGACGAGCAGTACTTC. It yields the protein CASMASGTGGDEQYF. The full variable domain, rest sourced from reference TRBV28 and TRBJ2-7, is DVKVTQSSRYLVKRTGEKVFLECVQDMDHENMFWYRQDPGLGLRLIYFSYDVKMKEKGDIPEGYSVSREKKERFSLILESASTNQTSMYLCASMASGTGGDEQYFGPGTRLTVT.